Detailed here is one TCR beta chain. Its matching antigen is unknown. Sequenced by immunoSEQ multiplex PCR; TCRdb stores in-frame clones only, minus some. The sample records tens of thousands of clones, approximately 90% being singletons. This sample is drawn from a study of OX40 agonist ivuxolimab in advanced cancers. Study details: Of the participants, approximately 44% had some prior anti-PD-1, anti-PD-L1 or anti-CTLA-4 therapy, which was allowed.

Study-level findings and limits: Within 6 weeks, CD4+ and CD8+ blood T cells expanded clonally at 0.1 to 3.0 mg/kg.

With 4 bases removed from V and 3 bases from J, the gap between germline ends came to 17 bases. Per germline, CDR1 SGHNT and CDR2 YYREEE (reference sequence). This CDR3 region has 17 residues. The specimen was CD4+ or CD8+ T cells sorted from blood, collected in a trial of the OX40 agonist ivuxolimab. This sequence was found in an adult with an advanced solid tumor such as melanoma, head and neck, liver or kidney cancer. The J gene is TRBJ2-6, the V gene TRBV5-4, with TRBD2 as a possible D gene (6 bases). CDR3 residues: CASSGWGDSLGANVLTF. The CDR3 nucleotides are TGTGCCAGCAGCGGGTGGGGGGATTCCCTTGGGGCCAACGTCCTGACTTTC.